The source of this T cell receptor (beta chain) is a study of naive and memory T cell subsets. A note on this clonotype: Its antigen is unknown.

J gave up 5 bases and V 3 bases, and 7 bases lay outside the gene matches. The germline gives CDR1 SGHTA, CDR2 FQGNSA. The CDR3 covers 15 residues. Study results and caveats: In naive cells, over 90% of TCR sequences were seen only once. A few larger clonotypes appeared in naive repertoires, especially CD8, possibly memory cells re-expressing CD45RA.

The beta constant-region primer was an equimolar mix of two oligonucleotides covering TRBC1 and TRBC2. The ligated cDNA underwent four PCR rounds using SP2 and nested alpha and beta constant-region primers. TCRdb itself ran the UMI-ligation and nested PCR reads through MiXCR, one entry per CDR3 protein. The sample lists approximately 140,000 distinct CDR3 sequences, about 23% seen once, with 0.085% to 0.11% in the top ten. From the second PCR step, alpha and beta chains were amplified apart. CMV status came from CD4+ IFNgamma after overnight CMV lysate stimulation. The specimen sequenced was naive CD4+ T cells from blood. This chain connects TRBV7-2 to TRBJ2-5, with 9 bases that match TRBD2. The TCR sequence derives from a human donor in good health. In nucleotides, the CDR3 is TGTGCCAGCAGCTTTAGCGGGAGAGGGGGGGAGACCCAGTACTTC. Translated, it gives CASSFSGRGGETQYF.